A selection of T cell receptor beta chains follows, all from one sample in a study of T cell responses to AZD1222 COVID-19 vaccine. Profiled with immunoSEQ multiplex PCR; TCRdb holds only in-frame clones, not every one. The data show about 97,000 clones, with about 87% seen just once and roughly 10% held by the top ten. Sequencing used peripheral blood, obtained 28 days after the second AZD1222 dose. These receptors were taken from an adult who received the AZD1222 COVID-19 vaccine. The CDR3 runs from the conserved cysteine through the conserved F or W. D genes are given only for firm matches.

D gene: -; V gene: TRBV11-3; J gene: TRBJ2-1; CDR3 protein: CASSFGGNIYNEQFF; CDR3 DNA: TGTGCCAGCAGCTTTGGCGGGAATATTTACAATGAGCAGTTCTTC
D gene: TRBD1; V gene: TRBV29-1; J gene: TRBJ1-2; CDR3 protein: CSVGPGTGDHGYTF; CDR3 DNA: TGCAGCGTTGGTCCCGGGACAGGGGATCATGGCTACACCTTC
D gene: TRBD2; V gene: TRBV6-1; J gene: TRBJ2-4; CDR3 protein: CASSAGPERGSYLAKNIQYF; CDR3 DNA: TGTGCCAGCAGTGCAGGGCCCGAGCGGGGATCGTATCTAGCCAAAAACATTCAGTACTTC
D gene: -; V gene: TRBV7-2; J gene: TRBJ2-7; CDR3 protein: CASSLSGYEQYF; CDR3 DNA: TGTGCCAGCAGCTTATCAGGCTACGAGCAGTACTTC
D gene: -; V gene: TRBV7-9; J gene: TRBJ1-1; CDR3 protein: CASSTRRVTEAFF; CDR3 DNA: TGTGCCAGCAGCACGAGAAGGGTAACTGAAGCTTTCTTT
D gene: TRBD1; V gene: TRBV5-4; J gene: TRBJ1-1; CDR3 protein: CASSPPQGITEAFF; CDR3 DNA: TGTGCCAGCAGCCCCCCACAGGGGATCACTGAAGCTTTCTTT
D gene: -; V gene: TRBV6-5; J gene: TRBJ2-5; CDR3 protein: CASSYSQGGGQETQYF; CDR3 DNA: TGTGCCAGCAGTTACTCCCAAGGGGGGGGGCAAGAGACCCAGTACTTC
D gene: -; V gene: TRBV11-1; J gene: TRBJ1-4; CDR3 protein: CASSYGGQTGEKLFF; CDR3 DNA: TGTGCCAGCAGCTATGGAGGGCAGACGGGAGAAAAACTGTTTTTT
D gene: TRBD1; V gene: TRBV24-1; J gene: TRBJ2-2; CDR3 protein: CATSEPTGTLTGELFF; CDR3 DNA: TGTGCCACCAGTGAGCCGACAGGGACCCTTACCGGGGAGCTGTTTTTT
D gene: -; V gene: TRBV19; J gene: TRBJ2-1; CDR3 protein: CASTPSGPQSYNEQFF; CDR3 DNA: TGTGCCAGTACCCCAAGTGGACCCCAGAGTTACAATGAGCAGTTCTTC